These 22 T cell receptor beta chains originate from one sample sequenced in a study of identical twins. From the 5' RACE reads, TCRdb called clonotypes with MiXCR, one entry per CDR3 protein. The top ten clones hold about 3.9% of a sample with under 300,000 distinct CDR3 sequences, about 12% of them seen once. The same data also contributed to another study, on yellow fever vaccine responses in identical twins.

The sequenced material came from memory (CD45RO+) T cells sorted from blood. These receptors were obtained from a woman between 18 and 30 years old in good health.

The sample holds many counts of this clonotype. The chain recombines TRBV4-1 with TRBJ2-1; D not resolved. Germline CDR1 reads MGHRA; CDR2 reads YSYEKL. V was shortened by 2 bases and J by 3 bases, with 2 bases between the two germline ends. The CDR3 has 12 residues. CDR3 nucleotide sequence: TGCGCCAGCAGCCAAAACTACAATGAGCAGTTCTTC. Its protein is CASSQNYNEQFF.

This sequence joins TRBV5-6 and TRBJ2-7; 9 nucleotides match TRBD1. Germline assignment: CDR1 SGHDT and CDR2 YYEEEE. This CDR3 spans 13 amino acids. J gave up 7 bases and V 4 bases, and 6 bases lay outside the gene matches. The DNA of the CDR3 is TGTGCCAGCAGCCTCGGACAGGGGATGGAGCAGTACTTC. It specifies CASSLGQGMEQYF.

This clonotype appeared many times. This sequence joins TRBV7-9 and TRBJ2-3, with 9 bases matching TRBD1. The CDR3 has 16 residues. CDR1 SEHNR and CDR2 FQNEAQ come from the germline V gene (reference sequence). With V trimmed by 4 bases and J by 2 bases, 7 bases remained unmatched. This chain's CDR3 is CASSSGTGMFTDTQYF. The CDR3 DNA follows: TGTGCCAGCAGCTCCGGGACAGGGATGTTCACAGATACGCAGTATTTT.

This clonotype was found a few times. The chain couples TRBV6-2 or TRBV6-3 to TRBJ2-2; D not certain. The V end lost 2 bases, the J end lost 0 bases, and 13 bases lay between the germline ends. CDR3 length equals 17 residues. The germline gives CDR1 MNHEY, CDR2 SVGEGT. The CDR3 DNA sequence: TGTGCCAGCAGTTACGATCAGGTGATGGCGAACACCGGGGAGCTGTTTTTT. This translates into CASSYDQVMANTGELFF.

This clonotype was counted a few times. The chain links TRBV6-1 to TRBJ2-7; maybe TRBD1 (6 bases). V lost 4 bases and J lost 2, with 12 bases in between. There are 14 residues in the CDR3. CDR1 and CDR2 from the germline V gene are MNHNS and SASEGT. The CDR3 DNA reads TGTGCCAGCAGTGCCTCCGGGACAACCTACGAGCAGTACTTC. Its translation: CASSASGTTYEQYF.

This clonotype was seen ten or more times. The V gene is TRBV20-1, the J gene TRBJ2-4; 7 positions agree with TRBD2. V shed 6 bases, J shed 0 bases, and the junction held 11 bases outside the gene matches. The CDR3 contains 16 residues. Per germline, CDR1 DFQATT and CDR2 SNEGSKA (reference sequence). In DNA form, the CDR3 reads TGCAGTGCCAACCTAGCGGAGAGACTAGCCAAAAACATTCAGTACTTC. It specifies CSANLAERLAKNIQYF.

The sample holds many counts of this clonotype. The rearrangement links TRBV4-2 to TRBJ2-7, with 12 bases lining up with TRBD2. The CDR3 is made up of 16 amino acids. V shed 1 base and J 1 base; nucleotides not matched to a gene: 2. In germline, CDR1 is LGHNA, CDR2 YNFKEQ. The CDR3 coding sequence is TGTGCCAGCAGCCAAGTAGGACTAGCGGGGTCCTACGAGCAGTACTTC. This sequence encodes CASSQVGLAGSYEQYF.

V and J are TRBV5-1 and TRBJ2-2; D may correspond to TRBD1 or TRBD2 (6 bases each). There are 17 residues in the CDR3. The V gene's germline CDR1 is SGHRS and CDR2 YFSETQ. V was pared by 8 bases and J by 2 bases, with 22 bases between. The CDR3, as DNA: TGCGCCAGTCAAGCGGGTGCGACGGGGACAAACACCGGGGAGCTGTTTTTT. This gives the protein CASQAGATGTNTGELFF.

This clonotype was detected only a few times. The chain links TRBV6-2 or TRBV6-3 to TRBJ2-3; 9 nucleotides agree with TRBD2. This CDR3 spans 16 amino acids. Trimming took 3 bases from V and 5 from J; bases not matched to a gene: 9. The germline V gene has CDR1 MNHEY and CDR2 SVGEGT. The CDR3 DNA reads as TGTGCCAGCAGTTATAGCTTTGGAGCGGGGGGAGATACGCAGTATTTT. This sequence encodes CASSYSFGAGGDTQYF.

The CDR3 region has the DNA TGTGCCAGCAGCTTAAAGCCTAGCGGCACAGATACGCAGTATTTT. Translating gives CASSLKPSGTDTQYF. The chain uses TRBV7-2 and TRBJ2-3; possibly TRBD2 for D (6 bases). Trimming cost V 2 bases and J 1 base, with 10 bases left between them. The CDR3 is 15 residues long. Germline assignment: CDR1 SGHTA and CDR2 FQGNSA.

This clonotype was counted once. The gene calls are TRBV9 and TRBJ2-1, with 8 bases identical to TRBD2. Germline CDR1 is SGDLS and CDR2 is YYNGEE. J lost 9 bases, V lost 0 bases, and 8 bases had no gene match. The CDR3 extends over 15 amino acids. This CDR3 reads CASSVAGGAGSEQFF. DNA for the CDR3: TGTGCCAGCAGCGTAGCCGGGGGGGCGGGTTCTGAGCAGTTCTTC.

This clonotype was detected a few times. The chain links TRBV7-9 to TRBJ2-1; D unclear. The germline CDR1 and CDR2 sequences are SEHNR and FQNEAQ (reference sequence). V was clipped by 4 bases and J by 6 bases, with 10 bases between them. The length of the CDR3 is 13 residues. In DNA form, the CDR3 reads TGTGCCAGCAGCTCAGGCCGAGCCAATGAGCAGTTCTTC. This encodes CASSSGRANEQFF.

This chain joins TRBV3-1 and TRBJ2-5; maybe TRBD2 (7 bases). Germline V gene sequence: CDR1 LGHDT, CDR2 YNNKEL (reference sequence). Trimming shortened V by 3 bases and J by 5 bases, and 25 bases separated the two germline ends. This CDR3 region has 18 residues. The CDR3 nucleotides read TGTGCCAGCAGCCACGGAGGAGACGGGGGGCCCTCCGGGGAGACCCAGTACTTC. Translation: CASSHGGDGGPSGETQYF.

The V call is TRBV29-1, the J call TRBJ1-1; 7 bases are a match to TRBD1. The ends lost 5 bases at V and 5 bases at J; junction bases unmatched: 11. The CDR3 is 14 residues long. CDR1 is SQVTM, CDR2 ANQGSEA, per germline. CDR3 DNA: TGCAGCGTTACCCCCCCAGGGGGATGGACTGAAGCTTTCTTT. It yields the protein CSVTPPGGWTEAFF.

The J gene is TRBJ2-5, the V gene TRBV7-9, with 9 bases lining up with TRBD2. The CDR3 consists of 14 residues. Unmatched junction bases numbered 14, after V lost 5 bases and J lost 13 bases. Germline V gene data show CDR1 as SEHNR and CDR2 as FQNEAQ (reference sequence). CDR3 sequence: CASSLTGTSLTPYF. CDR3 nucleotides: TGTGCCAGCAGCCTGACCGGGACTAGCTTGACGCCGTACTTC.

This clonotype appeared a few times. This sequence joins TRBV28 and TRBJ1-4; D uncertain. V was trimmed by 4 bases and J by 10 bases, leaving 16 bases between them. CDR3 length: 14 residues. CDR1 is MDHEN and CDR2 is SYDVKM in the germline V gene. The CDR3 region is CASSSLDGVGKLFF. CDR3 coding DNA: TGTGCCAGCAGTTCGCTCGACGGGGTGGGAAAACTGTTTTTT.

CDR3 protein: CASSSQGFGANVLTF. The CDR3 DNA follows: TGTGCCAGCAGTTCCCAGGGTTTTGGGGCCAACGTCCTGACTTTC. V is TRBV28 and J is TRBJ2-6, with a weak D call TRBD1 (5 bases). This CDR3 has 15 residues. Germline V gives CDR1 MDHEN, CDR2 SYDVKM. The V end lost 4 bases, the J end lost 3 bases, and 10 bases lay between the germline ends.

This clonotype occurred a few times. The V and J genes are TRBV20-1 and TRBJ2-7; D gene unclear. Per germline, CDR1 DFQATT and CDR2 SNEGSKA (reference sequence). Trimming removed 1 base from V and 7 bases from J, with 5 bases in between. The CDR3 is 10 residues long. CDR3 amino acids: CSARGVEQYF. For the CDR3, the DNA is TGCAGTGCTAGAGGGGTAGAGCAGTACTTC.

This clonotype came up a few times. The CDR3 is CASRSSGNSYNEQFF. The CDR3 region has the DNA TGTGCCAGCAGGAGTAGCGGCAACTCCTACAATGAGCAGTTCTTC. The chain has TRBV6-1 and TRBJ2-1, with D perhaps TRBD2 (6 bases). Per the germline V gene, CDR1 is MNHNS and CDR2 is SASEGT. Trimming took off 6 bases at V and 0 bases at J, with 12 bases between the two ends. This CDR3 contains 15 residues.

There are many counts of this clonotype. The chain joins TRBV11-2 to TRBJ2-5, with TRBD2 matching 13 bases. Unmatched junction bases numbered 4, after V lost 4 bases and J lost 5 bases. The germline gives CDR1 SGHAT, CDR2 FQNNGV. This CDR3 region has 15 residues. CDR3 nucleotides: TGTGCCAGCAGCTCTCGACTAGCGGGGGGTGAGACCCAGTACTTC. It codes for CASSSRLAGGETQYF. Using reference TRBV11-2 and TRBJ2-5 for the parts outside the CDR3, the full variable domain is EAGVAQSPRYKIIEKRQSVAFWCNPISGHATLYWYQQILGQGPKLLIQFQNNGVVDDSQLPKDRFSAERLKGVDSTLKIQPAKLEDSAVYLCASSSRLAGGETQYFGPGTRLLVL.

The chain couples TRBV30 to TRBJ2-3, with TRBD2 identical over 9 bases. J gave up 2 bases and V 6 bases, and 6 bases lay outside the gene matches. Germline-derived CDR1 and CDR2 are GTSNPN and SVGIG (reference sequence). The CDR3 has 14 residues. The chain's CDR3 is CACKRGAFTDTQYF. The CDR3 DNA reads as TGTGCCTGCAAGCGGGGGGCGTTCACAGATACGCAGTATTTT.

This clonotype was detected many times. In nucleotides, the CDR3 is TGCGCCAGCAGCTGGGGGACTCCGGGAAGACAAGAGACCCAGTACTTC. This encodes CASSWGTPGRQETQYF. The gene calls are TRBV5-1 and TRBJ2-5; D might be TRBD2 (6 bases). Trimming took 3 bases from V and 2 from J, leaving 17 bases between them. This CDR3 spans 16 amino acids. Germline CDR1 and CDR2: SGHRS and YFSETQ.